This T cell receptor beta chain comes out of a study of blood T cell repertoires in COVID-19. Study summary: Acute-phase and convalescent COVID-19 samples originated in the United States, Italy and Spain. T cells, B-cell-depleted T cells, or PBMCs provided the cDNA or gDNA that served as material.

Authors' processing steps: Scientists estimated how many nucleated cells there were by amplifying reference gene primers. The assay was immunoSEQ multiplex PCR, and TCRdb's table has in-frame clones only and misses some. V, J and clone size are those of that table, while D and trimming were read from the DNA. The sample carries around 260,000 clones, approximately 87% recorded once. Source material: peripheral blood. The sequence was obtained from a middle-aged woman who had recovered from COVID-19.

CDR3 nucleotide sequence: TGCGCCAGCAGCCAACTGGGACTAGCGGGGGGGCCAGGCACCGGGGAGCTGTTTTTT. Translating it yields CASSQLGLAGGPGTGELFF. The gene calls are TRBV4-3 and TRBJ2-2; 16 nucleotides agree with TRBD2. From germline, CDR1 is LGHNA and CDR2 YSLEER. V shed 2 bases, J shed 4 bases, and the junction held 7 bases outside the gene matches. The CDR3 is 19 residues long.